The 31 T cell receptor beta chains presented below share a single source sample, sequenced in a study of metastatic and nonmetastatic thyroid tumors (dated by TCRdb to the early 2020s). Before undergoing thyroid surgery, none of the patients had been given any kind of treatment. Library method: PCR. The sequencer listed for this sample is Illumina HiSeq 4000. Using fastp trimming at Q25 and MiXCR clonotype assembly, TCRdb reanalyzed the public sequencing data and kept in-frame beta chains. Present in this sample are fewer than 15,000 clones, 25% to 35% of which were seen just once. The top ten clones comprise about 12% of the sample. The specimen sequenced was tumor tissue. The receptors here all came from a female donor with papillary thyroid cancer or a benign thyroid nodule (not recorded which). Some clones in this sample may be carry-over from other donors' samples.

The V and J genes are TRBV28 and TRBJ1-6; 9 bases fit TRBD1. CDR3 length: 14 amino acids. The V and J ends lost 5 bases and 10 bases, in that order; junction bases with no gene match: 6. Looked up from germline, CDR1 is MDHEN and CDR2 is SYDVKM. CDR3 bases: TGTGCCAGCAGTCGGGACAGGGTCGAATCACCCCTCCACTTT. This sequence encodes CASSRDRVESPLHF.

The gene calls are TRBV30 and TRBJ2-5; 8 nucleotides agree with TRBD2. The V segment lost 0 bases and the J segment 7 bases; nucleotides outside the gene matches: 13. The CDR3 is made up of 16 amino acids. The V gene's germline CDR1 is GTSNPN and CDR2 SVGIG (reference sequence). The CDR3 reads CAWSVCWEGLVGTQYF. Here the CDR3 DNA reads TGTGCCTGGAGTGTATGTTGGGAGGGACTAGTTGGGACCCAGTACTTC.

In its sample, this clone ranks as medium-sized (0.01 to 0.1%). V is TRBV27 and J is TRBJ2-1; 8 bases align to TRBD2. Germline values: CDR1 MNHEY, CDR2 SMNVEV (reference sequence). V lost 5 bases, J lost 5 bases, and 8 bases stayed unmatched. The CDR3 is 15 amino acids. CDR3 coding DNA: TGTGCCAGCAGTCGAGTAGCGGGATTCGACAATGAGCAGTTCTTC. Translating it yields CASSRVAGFDNEQFF.

This clone was recorded many times. The rearrangement uses TRBV6-2 or TRBV6-3 and TRBJ1-5; D gene unclear. The CDR3 is made up of 14 amino acids. V lost 5 bases and J 2 bases, leaving 10 bases between the germline ends. CDR1 and CDR2 (germline): MNHEY, SVGEGT. The CDR3 coding sequence is TGTGCCAGCAGTAACCACGGTGGCAATCAGCCCCAGCATTTT. Amino acid sequence: CASSNHGGNQPQHF.

The chain joins TRBV27 to TRBJ2-1; D is perhaps TRBD2 (5 bases). This CDR3 is built from 15 residues. The V gene lost 2 bases and the J gene lost 4 bases, with 12 bases spanning the gap. Germline loops: CDR1 MNHEY, CDR2 SMNVEV (reference sequence). The CDR3: CASSLAGIRYNEQFF. The CDR3 DNA sequence: TGTGCCAGCAGTTTAGCGGGTATCCGGTACAATGAGCAGTTCTTC.

The chain links TRBV3-1 to TRBJ2-7; either TRBD1 or TRBD2 may fit D (5 bases each). Germline V gene lookup returns CDR1 LGHDT and CDR2 YNNKEL (reference sequence). The CDR3 loop spans 16 amino acids. V lost 4 bases and J lost 6, with 22 bases in between. The chain's CDR3 is CASSRSGPTIIGEQYF. The CDR3 DNA is TGTGCCAGCAGCCGCTCGGGACCAACCATCATCGGCGAGCAGTACTTC.

This clone rates as medium-sized. The chain is built from TRBV20-1 and TRBJ2-5, with a tentative D call TRBD2 (5 bases). CDR3 length: 15 residues. Germline V gene sequence: CDR1 DFQATT, CDR2 SNEGSKA (reference sequence). V dropped 1 base and J dropped 0 bases, with 12 bases sitting between them. Here the CDR3 reads CSARAWTDYQETQYF. The CDR3 DNA sequence: TGCAGTGCTAGAGCTTGGACTGATTACCAAGAGACCCAGTACTTC.

The chain carries TRBV15 and TRBJ2-6, with D perhaps given as TRBD1 or TRBD2 (5 bases each). The germline V gene encodes CDR1 LNHNV and CDR2 YYDKDF (reference sequence). The CDR3 has 16 residues. The V end lost 1 base, the J end lost 0 bases, and 7 bases lay between the germline ends. CDR3 sequence reads: CATSRAGTSGANVLTF. The DNA of the CDR3 is TGTGCCACCAGCAGAGCAGGGACCTCTGGGGCCAACGTCCTGACTTTC. Together with reference TRBV15 and TRBJ2-6, the CDR3 gives the full variable domain: DAMVIQNPRYQVTQFGKPVTLSCSQTLNHNVMYWYQQKSSQAPKLLFHYYDKDFNNEADTPDNFQSRRPNTSFCFLDIRSPGLGDTAMYLCATSRAGTSGANVLTFGAGSRLTVL.

The chain links TRBV11-1 to TRBJ1-6, with D maybe TRBD1 (5 bases). Looked up from germline, CDR1 is SGHAT and CDR2 is FQDESV (reference sequence). The CDR3 extends over 16 amino acids. V was pared by 4 bases and J by 8 bases, with 18 bases between. CDR3 residues: CASSWGRWVTDSPLHF. Here the CDR3 DNA reads TGTGCCAGCAGCTGGGGACGATGGGTCACGGATTCACCCCTCCACTTT. Drawing the rest from reference TRBV11-1 and TRBJ1-6, the complete variable domain is EAEVAQSPRYKITEKSQAVAFWCDPISGHATLYWYRQILGQGPELLVQFQDESVVDDSQLPKDRFSAERLKGVDSTLKIQPAELGDSAMYLCASSWGRWVTDSPLHFGNGTRLTVT.

This clone was detected a few times. J is TRBJ1-1 and V is TRBV28; 7 bases fit TRBD1. V gave up 6 bases and J gave up 2 bases; unmatched junction bases: 15. Germline CDR1 reads MDHEN; CDR2 reads SYDVKM. The CDR3 extends over 17 amino acids. CDR3 in DNA: TGTGCCAGCAGCCCCGGGACAGTGTTGATTCATAACACTGAAGCTTTCTTT. Translating gives CASSPGTVLIHNTEAFF.

This clone was detected ten times or more. The rearrangement uses TRBV7-8 and TRBJ2-1; perhaps D is TRBD1 or TRBD2 (7 bases each). The CDR3 extends over 13 amino acids. With 5 bases removed from V and 12 bases from J, the gap between germline ends came to 17 bases. Germline-derived CDR1 and CDR2 are SGHVS and FQNEAQ. This CDR3 reads CASSEGATGGQFF. In DNA form, the CDR3 reads TGTGCCAGCAGCGAGGGGGCGACGGGGGGGCAGTTCTTC.

This clone is medium-sized by share. The CDR3 region is CSAPRGGVNTEAFF. Here the CDR3 DNA reads TGCAGTGCCCCCCGTGGTGGGGTGAACACTGAAGCTTTCTTT. The chain joins TRBV20-1 to TRBJ1-1; D gene ambiguous. Germline V gives CDR1 DFQATT, CDR2 SNEGSKA (reference sequence). V was shortened by 6 bases and J by 0 bases, with 14 bases between the two germline ends. The CDR3 consists of 14 residues.

The chain recombines TRBV7-8 with TRBJ2-7, with TRBD1 identical over 7 bases. Germline CDR1 reads SGHVS; CDR2 reads FQNEAQ. J was trimmed by 2 bases and V by 5 bases; bases with no gene match: 12. This CDR3 spans 16 amino acids. The CDR3 sequence is CASSPRTGGVTYEQYF. CDR3 nucleotide sequence: TGTGCCAGCAGCCCTAGGACAGGCGGTGTGACCTACGAGCAGTACTTC.

This chain links TRBV28 with TRBJ1-1; D gene ambiguous. Trimming stripped 5 bases from V and 1 base from J, with 5 bases between. Germline CDR1 reads MDHEN; CDR2 reads SYDVKM. There are 12 residues in the CDR3. The CDR3 nucleotides read TGTGCCAGCAGTGTGAGGAACACTGAAGCTTTCTTT. This gives the protein CASSVRNTEAFF.

This clone has more than one count but fewer than ten. J is TRBJ1-1 and V is TRBV27; D not certain. The V and J ends lost 4 bases and 13 bases respectively, with 16 bases between them. In germline, CDR1 is MNHEY, CDR2 SMNVEV (reference sequence). The CDR3 is made up of 12 amino acids. The CDR3 is CASSSRNTEGFF. The CDR3, as DNA: TGTGCCAGCAGTTCAAGGAACACTGAGGGTTTCTTT.

The V gene is TRBV20-1, the J gene TRBJ2-2; 7 nucleotides align to TRBD1. Germline V gene data show CDR1 as DFQATT and CDR2 as SNEGSKA (reference sequence). This CDR3 spans 17 amino acids. Trimming cost V 0 bases and J 2 bases; bases outside gene matches: 9. The CDR3 DNA sequence: TGCAGTGCTAGAGATGTAGAGGGGGCCGTTAACACCGGGGAGCTGTTTTTT. It encodes CSARDVEGAVNTGELFF.

This clone occurred a few times. The chain recombines TRBV7-3 with TRBJ1-6; D not certain. The CDR3 is 11 amino acids. V dropped 5 bases and J dropped 7 bases, with 3 bases sitting between them. Germline CDR1 and CDR2: SGHTA and FQGTGA. The CDR3 DNA follows: TGTGCCAGCAGCCAGAATTCACCCCTCCACTTT. Residues: CASSQNSPLHF.

The rearrangement links TRBV6-1 to TRBJ1-1; no clear D. CDR3 length equals 14 residues. V lost 6 bases, J lost 1 base, and 12 bases lay in between. CDR1 is MNHNS and CDR2 is SASEGT in the germline V gene. CDR3 protein: CASRLHSANTEAFF. The DNA of the CDR3 is TGTGCCAGCAGGCTACATTCCGCGAACACTGAAGCTTTCTTT.

This clone has only a few counts. This may come from a read error, since a much larger clone is one base off. The chain combines TRBV2 with TRBJ2-3, with 7 bases aligning to TRBD2. Germline V lookup: CDR1 SNHLY, CDR2 FYNNEI. This CDR3 is 11 amino acids long. CDR3 bases: TGTGCCGTTCGACGGGGGGATATGCAGTATTTT. Its translation: CAVRRGDMQYF.

A word on this clone: One junction end does not reproduce the germline sequence, and a read error may be involved. The chain links TRBV30 to TRBJ2-7; tentatively, D is TRBD1 (6 bases). The CDR3 is 13 amino acids. In germline, CDR1 is GTSNPN, CDR2 SVGIG (reference sequence). This chain's CDR3 is CACRTESSYQQYF. In nucleotides, the CDR3 is TGTGCCTGCAGGACAGAGAGCTCCTACCAGCAGTACTTC.

This clone was seen at least ten times. The DNA of the CDR3 is TGTGCCAGCAGCGGGGGGACAGTATACGAGCAGTACTTC. Translation gives CASSGGTVYEQYF. The chain couples TRBV5-6 to TRBJ2-7; possibly TRBD1 for D (7 bases). This CDR3 comprises 13 residues. V lost 4 bases to trimming and J lost 4 bases, with 12 bases between them. Germline CDR1 reads SGHDT; CDR2 reads YYEEEE.

In its sample, this clone was seen many times. A much larger clone differs by one base, so this may be a read error. This chain links TRBV2 with TRBJ1-3; a possible D gene is TRBD1 (5 bases). Trimming took 5 bases from V and 5 from J, leaving 10 bases between them. Germline assignment: CDR1 SNHLY and CDR2 FYNNEI. The CDR3 covers 13 residues. The CDR3 loop reads CASSKGARNTIYF. The DNA of the CDR3 is TGTGCCAGCAGTAAAGGGGCTCGAAACACCATATATTTT.

This clone was seen ten or more times. A clone one base away is much larger, so this may be a read error. The gene calls are TRBV6-2 or TRBV6-3 and TRBJ2-7; D possibly corresponds to TRBD2 (5 bases). Trimming shortened V by 0 bases and J by 5 bases, and 8 bases separated the two germline ends. The CDR3 sequence is 13 residues long. Germline CDR1 and CDR2: MNHEY and SVGEGT. Here the CDR3 DNA reads TGTGCCAGCAGTTACTCGGGAGCCCACGAGCAGTACTTC. Its translation: CASSYSGAHEQYF.

This clone has only a few counts. It may be a read error: a sequence one base away is much more abundant. The chain joins TRBV20-1 to TRBJ1-2; the D is unclear. Germline V gene lookup returns CDR1 DFQATT and CDR2 SNEGSKA (reference sequence). The germline V and J ends were trimmed by 3 bases and 10 bases, with 18 bases remaining between them. The CDR3 covers 13 residues. The CDR3 region is CSARATSVGDYTF. In nucleotides, the CDR3 is TGCAGTGCTAGGGCTACCTCGGTTGGCGACTACACCTTC.

In this sample, this clone turned up many times. V and J are TRBV29-1 and TRBJ1-4, with D possibly matching TRBD1 (5 bases). From germline, CDR1 is SQVTM and CDR2 ANQGSEA. Deletions cut 6 bases from V and 3 bases from J, with 8 bases between. This CDR3 comprises 12 residues. CDR3 in amino acids: CSVGGANEKLFF. CDR3 DNA: TGCAGCGTCGGGGGAGCTAATGAAAAACTGTTTTTT.

The chain joins TRBV12-3 or TRBV12-4 to TRBJ1-1; unclear D gene. This CDR3 is 14 amino acids long. V was shortened by 7 bases and J by 2 bases, with 14 bases between the two germline ends. Written as DNA, the CDR3 is TGTGCCAGCATTTTGCGGCTGAACAACACTGAAGCTTTCTTT. Amino acids: CASILRLNNTEAFF.

By its share, this clone is medium-sized (0.01 to 0.1%). The rearrangement uses TRBV15 and TRBJ2-5; D gene ambiguous. The V end was cut by 4 bases, the J end by 5 bases, with 11 bases between. The CDR3 covers 13 residues. CDR1 is LNHNV and CDR2 is YYDKDF in the germline V gene (reference sequence). CDR3 nucleotide sequence: TGTGCCACCAGCACCACTTACGAGGAGACCCAGTACTTC. As protein: CATSTTYEETQYF. Combining the CDR3 with reference TRBV15 and TRBJ2-5 gives the whole variable domain DAMVIQNPRYQVTQFGKPVTLSCSQTLNHNVMYWYQQKSSQAPKLLFHYYDKDFNNEADTPDNFQSRRPNTSFCFLDIRSPGLGDTAMYLCATSTTYEETQYFGPGTRLLVL.

As DNA, the CDR3 is TGTGCCAGCAGCGGGACAGGGCTGAGCTCCTACAATGAGCAGTTCTTC. Translating it yields CASSGTGLSSYNEQFF. The V call is TRBV5-4, the J call TRBJ2-1; TRBD1 aligns across 9 bases. Per germline, CDR1 SGHNT and CDR2 YYREEE (reference sequence). The CDR3 has 16 amino acids. The trim removed 4 bases at V and 0 bases at J, leaving 5 bases unmatched. The full variable domain, in which reference TRBV5-4 and TRBJ2-1 provide the parts outside the CDR3, is ETGVTQSPTHLIKTRGQQVTLRCSSQSGHNTVSWYQQALGQGPQFIFQYYREEENGRGNFPPRFSGLQFPNYSSELNVNALELDDSALYLCASSGTGLSSYNEQFFGPGTRLTVL.

This clone was observed at least ten times. The chain uses TRBV5-1 and TRBJ1-1, with D possibly matching TRBD1 (5 bases). The CDR3 sequence is 13 residues long. V lost 3 bases to trimming and J lost 5 bases, with 11 bases between them. The V gene's germline CDR1 is SGHRS and CDR2 YFSETQ. In DNA, the CDR3 is TGCGCCAGCAGCTGGGGCTCGGGGACTGAAGCTTTCTTT. Residues: CASSWGSGTEAFF.

Only one count was recorded for this clone. CDR3 nucleotide sequence: TGCGCCAGCAGCTTCGGACTAGCGGCCAGGGAGCAGTACTTC. It is translated as CASSFGLAAREQYF. The rearrangement links TRBV5-1 to TRBJ2-7; TRBD2 agrees at 10 bases. Germline V gene sequence: CDR1 SGHRS, CDR2 YFSETQ. Trimming removed 2 bases from V and 7 bases from J; junction bases left unmatched: 6. This CDR3 spans 14 amino acids.

The chain recombines TRBV11-2 with TRBJ2-3, with D possibly being TRBD2 (6 bases). This CDR3 contains 16 residues. From germline, CDR1 is SGHAT and CDR2 FQNNGV. With 5 bases removed from V and 2 bases from J, the gap between germline ends came to 17 bases. The CDR3, as DNA: TGTGCCAGCAGCACCTGGCCAACTAGCCCCACAGATACGCAGTATTTT. Protein: CASSTWPTSPTDTQYF.